This T cell receptor beta chain was sequenced during a study of shared clonotypes between healthy human individuals. On the study more broadly: Donors were a couple of women and a few men aged 18 to 49. Donors had three CD4 naive, three CD4 memory, two CD8 naive and one CD8 memory plate apiece.

V lost 1 base and J lost 6, with 13 bases in between. Germline V gene lookup returns CDR1 SGHVS and CDR2 FNYEAQ. The CDR3 totals 14 residues. Sequencing used immunoSEQ multiplex PCR; TCRdb keeps in-frame clones, though not all of them. The sample carries some 2 million clones, approximately 94% recorded once. Terminally differentiated effector memory CD45RA+ cells were excluded from the naive CD8 cells, which were CD45RO-negative and positively selected for CCR7. General observations from the study: In general, naive subsets displayed greater estimated richness than memory subsets did.

Concerning this clone itself: The antigen remains undetermined.

The chain is built from TRBV7-6 and TRBJ2-7, with D possibly matching TRBD2 (5 bases). The specimen sequenced was naive CD8+ T cells sorted from blood. This receptor was obtained from a man aged 18 to 29 in good health. CDR3 loop: CASSLGVTRGEQYF. In nucleotides, the CDR3 is TGTGCCAGCAGCTTAGGGGTGACCCGGGGCGAGCAGTACTTC.